Listed here are 26 T cell receptor beta chains from one sample, sequenced in a study of spatial heterogeneity in lung cancer. Notes on the study in general: Tumoral mutation counts were tracked by counts of expanded intratumoral alpha and beta TCRs.

Time point noted: sample taken at primary tumor resection. TCRdb ran MiXCR on the 5' RACE reads and lists one entry per CDR3 protein. The repertoire holds some 11,000 distinct CDR3 sequences, with about 5.5% as singletons. No cognate antigen is known for these TCRs. Sequencing was performed on lung tumor tissue, taken at surgery. These receptors all stem from a male donor with early-stage non-small cell lung cancer.

In the case of this clonotype: Since the library was made to target alpha chains, this beta chain is a stray read and its abundance is not meaningful. This sequence joins TRBV20-1 and TRBJ2-1; 7 nucleotides match TRBD2. Trimming took 3 bases from V and 5 from J; bases not matched to a gene: 10. The CDR3 is 15 amino acids. Germline CDR1 and CDR2: DFQATT and SNEGSKA (reference sequence). The CDR3 region is CSARPWRGRDNEQFF. CDR3 in DNA: TGCAGTGCTAGGCCTTGGCGGGGGAGAGACAATGAGCAGTTCTTC.

This clonotype was picked up one time. In a library made to pick up alpha chains, this beta chain is a stray read with a size that means little. The gene calls are TRBV28 and TRBJ2-7; 8 bases map to TRBD1. V shed 4 bases and J 3 bases; nucleotides not matched to a gene: 8. The CDR3 sequence is 15 residues long. CDR1 is MDHEN, CDR2 SYDVKM, per germline. The CDR3 here is CASSYLTGGGYEQYF. The CDR3 DNA follows: TGTGCCAGCAGTTACTTAACAGGGGGAGGCTACGAGCAGTACTTC. Filled out from reference TRBV28 and TRBJ2-7, the complete variable domain reads DVKVTQSSRYLVKRTGEKVFLECVQDMDHENMFWYRQDPGLGLRLIYFSYDVKMKEKGDIPEGYSVSREKKERFSLILESASTNQTSMYLCASSYLTGGGYEQYFGPGTRLTVT.

Judged by abundance, this clonotype is medium-sized. This beta chain is an off-target read within a library intended for alpha chains, so its frequency means little. The chain uses TRBV29-1 and TRBJ1-1, with D uncertain. The germline V and J ends were trimmed by 6 bases and 7 bases, with 15 bases remaining between them. The CDR3 contains 12 residues. CDR1 is SQVTM, CDR2 ANQGSEA, per germline. The CDR3: CSVRGEVGEAFF. The DNA of the CDR3 is TGCAGCGTACGTGGGGAAGTCGGTGAAGCTTTCTTT.

By share, this clonotype ranks as medium-sized (0.01 to 0.1%). Since the library was made to target alpha chains, this beta chain is a stray read and its abundance is not meaningful. The gene calls are TRBV12-5 and TRBJ1-3, with TRBD1 matching 8 bases. CDR3 length equals 17 residues. The V gene end was trimmed by 5 bases and the J gene end by 3 bases; junction bases not matched to a gene: 12. Germline V gene data show CDR1 as LGHNT and CDR2 as FRNRAP. The CDR3 DNA reads TGTGCTAGTGGTCTACCTACCAGGGGGCAATATGGAAACACCATATATTTT. Translated, it gives CASGLPTRGQYGNTIYF.

This clonotype showed up just a few times. A library made for alpha chains picked up this beta chain off target, so its size means little. This chain uses TRBV4-3 with TRBJ2-3; D may be TRBD1 or TRBD2 (5 bases each). Germline V lookup: CDR1 LGHNA, CDR2 YSLEER. Trimming took 0 bases from V and 2 from J, leaving 15 bases between them. The CDR3 consists of 17 residues. This chain's CDR3 is CASSQDPFRGPTDTQYF. DNA for the CDR3: TGCGCCAGCAGCCAAGATCCCTTTCGGGGCCCCACAGATACGCAGTATTTT.

This clonotype has a handful of counts. This beta chain came through as a stray read in a library set up for alpha chains, and its size says little. This rearrangement joins TRBV7-2 to TRBJ2-2, with TRBD2 matching 11 bases. With V trimmed by 5 bases and J by 4 bases, 3 bases remained unmatched. Germline CDR1 SGHTA, CDR2 FQGNSA. This CDR3 comprises 15 residues. The CDR3 DNA follows: TGTGCCAGCAGCACTACTAGCGGGGGCACCGGGGAGCTGTTTTTT. This sequence encodes CASSTTSGGTGELFF.

This clonotype was seen only a few times. This beta chain slipped into a library made for alpha chains as a stray read, so its size is not meaningful. The chain couples TRBV7-6 to TRBJ2-3, with TRBD2 matching 10 bases. The CDR3 totals 15 residues. The V and J ends lost 3 bases and 4 bases, in that order; junction bases with no gene match: 4. In germline, CDR1 is SGHVS, CDR2 FNYEAQ. The CDR3 DNA sequence: TGTGCCAGCAGCTTGGGACTAGCGAAAGCAGATACGCAGTATTTT. Protein product: CASSLGLAKADTQYF.

Notes on this clonotype: This beta chain is a stray read from a library made for alpha chains; its abundance is not meaningful. This chain links TRBV13 with TRBJ2-7; weak D call: TRBD2 (6 bases). This CDR3 region has 14 residues. The germline V gene encodes CDR1 PRHDT and CDR2 FYEKMQ (reference sequence). The V gene lost 5 bases and the J gene lost 0 bases, with 11 bases spanning the gap. CDR3 bases: TGTGCCAGCAGCCCGCGGGGCGACTCCTACGAGCAGTACTTC. Protein product: CASSPRGDSYEQYF.

At least ten counts were recorded for this clonotype. A library made for alpha chains picked up this beta chain off target, so its size means little. This chain connects TRBV5-1 to TRBJ2-3, with D possibly called TRBD1 or TRBD2 (5 bases each). Deletions cut 5 bases from V and 7 bases from J, with 29 bases between. This CDR3 is built from 18 residues. Germline V gene sequence: CDR1 SGHRS, CDR2 YFSETQ. The CDR3 loop reads CASRGKYGGVGTQNTQYF. The CDR3 nucleotides are TGCGCCAGCAGGGGGAAGTACGGAGGCGTTGGGACCCAGAATACGCAGTATTTT.

This clonotype is judged medium-sized. Since the library was made to target alpha chains, this beta chain is a stray read and its abundance is not meaningful. The chain joins TRBV20-1 to TRBJ2-7; tentatively, D is TRBD2 (5 bases). This CDR3 is built from 17 residues. In germline, CDR1 is DFQATT, CDR2 SNEGSKA (reference sequence). Trimming cost V 0 bases and J 2 bases, with 20 bases left between them. The CDR3 DNA reads as TGCAGTGCTAGAGACCCCTCCCTACGGCGGGTTCCCTACGAGCAGTACTTC. This encodes CSARDPSLRRVPYEQYF.

The sample holds a few counts of this clonotype. Found in a library prepared for alpha chains, this beta chain is an off-target read, and its abundance has little meaning. The V and J genes are TRBV6-5 and TRBJ1-1; D is unclear. CDR3 size: 13 residues. Between the trimmed V and J ends, which lost 2 bases and 5 bases, there was a span of 9 bases. CDR1 and CDR2 (germline): MNHEY, SVGAGI. The CDR3 is CASSYRPETEAFF. CDR3 DNA: TGTGCCAGCAGTTACCGACCAGAGACTGAAGCTTTCTTT.

This clonotype has a count of ten or more. This beta chain represents an off-target read in a library built for alpha chains; its size is of limited meaning. The chain links TRBV3-1 to TRBJ1-4; no firm D call. CDR3 length: 12 residues. V lost 3 bases and J lost 5, with 4 bases in between. Germline assignment: CDR1 LGHDT and CDR2 YNNKEL (reference sequence). DNA for the CDR3: TGTGCCAGCAGCCAGCTCAATGAAAAACTGTTTTTT. Protein product: CASSQLNEKLFF.

Within the sample, this clonotype is medium-sized. Since the library was made to target alpha chains, this beta chain is a stray read and its abundance is not meaningful. The CDR3 DNA sequence: TGTGCCAGTAGTTTGCAAGGAGATACGCAGTATTTT. Protein sequence: CASSLQGDTQYF. The J gene is TRBJ2-3, the V gene TRBV19; D is ambiguous. V dropped 5 bases and J dropped 5 bases, with 8 bases sitting between them. Germline assignment: CDR1 LNHDA and CDR2 SQIVND (reference sequence). The CDR3 is made up of 12 amino acids.

For this clonotype: This beta chain turned up in a library designed for alpha chains; as an off-target read, its abundance says little. This chain joins TRBV28 and TRBJ1-3; D ambiguous. This CDR3 has 17 amino acids. Per germline, CDR1 MDHEN and CDR2 SYDVKM. Trimming took 3 bases from V and 0 from J, leaving 15 bases between them. CDR3 residues: CASSFWRSTPSGNTIYF. CDR3 nucleotides: TGTGCCAGCAGTTTTTGGAGGTCTACCCCCTCTGGAAACACCATATATTTT.

This clonotype was recorded many times. This beta chain represents an off-target read in a library built for alpha chains; its size is of limited meaning. The genes are TRBV9 and TRBJ2-5, with D perhaps being TRBD1 or TRBD2 (5 bases each). CDR1 and CDR2 (germline): SGDLS, YYNGEE. The CDR3 covers 13 residues. Trimming removed 7 bases from V and 5 bases from J, with 15 bases in between. The CDR3 region is CASSRGLLETQYF. CDR3 nucleotide sequence: TGTGCCAGCTCCCGGGGCTTACTGGAGACCCAGTACTTC.

In this sample, this clonotype turned up many times. The library was designed around alpha chains, so this beta chain is a stray read whose abundance carries little weight. The genes are TRBV29-1 and TRBJ2-1; weak D call: TRBD1 (5 bases). Germline V CDR1 and CDR2: SQVTM, ANQGSEA. The CDR3 covers 11 residues. V lost 6 bases and J 8 bases, leaving 11 bases between the germline ends. In DNA, the CDR3 is TGCAGCGTAGACAGCGTCCATGAGCAGTTCTTC. Protein: CSVDSVHEQFF.

In this sample, this clonotype turned up many times. This beta chain is off target for a library built for alpha chains, so its abundance means little. The chain is built from TRBV7-6 and TRBJ2-5, with D perhaps matching TRBD2 (5 bases). The CDR3 totals 14 residues. Germline V gene lookup returns CDR1 SGHVS and CDR2 FNYEAQ. The V end lost 2 bases, the J end lost 2 bases, and 9 bases lay between the germline ends. CDR3 amino acids: CASSLQTIQETQYF. In DNA, the CDR3 is TGTGCCAGCAGCTTACAGACTATACAAGAGACCCAGTACTTC.

This clonotype was detected ten times or more. In a library made to pick up alpha chains, this beta chain is a stray read with a size that means little. The chain recombines TRBV4-2 with TRBJ2-7, with unresolved D. The CDR3 covers 14 residues. CDR1 is LGHNA, CDR2 YNFKEQ, per germline. Trimming cost V 1 base and J 9 bases, with 16 bases left between them. Written as DNA, the CDR3 is TGTGCCAGCAGCCAAGGTACGCAGTCAAGGAGGCAGTACTTC. Amino acids: CASSQGTQSRRQYF.

This clonotype has ten or more counts. This beta chain lies outside the target of a library built for alpha chains; its clone size means little. The chain recombines TRBV20-1 with TRBJ1-4; TRBD1 matches at 8 bases. Per the germline V gene, CDR1 is DFQATT and CDR2 is SNEGSKA (reference sequence). Unmatched junction bases numbered 4, after V lost 6 bases and J lost 10 bases. The CDR3 length is 11 residues. This chain's CDR3 is CSAPTGAKLFF. In DNA, the CDR3 is TGCAGTGCCCCGACAGGGGCAAAACTGTTTTTT.

Within the sample, this clonotype is medium-sized. This beta chain is a stray read from a library made for alpha chains; its abundance is not meaningful. This chain uses TRBV10-3 with TRBJ2-2; the D gene is possibly TRBD1 (5 bases). V was cut by 0 bases and J by 1 base, with 9 bases left in between. This CDR3 region has 16 residues. Germline V gene sequence: CDR1 ENHRY, CDR2 SYGVKD. The CDR3 DNA is TGTGCCATCAGTGAGTCGATAACAGGGAACACCGGGGAGCTGTTTTTT. This translates into CAISESITGNTGELFF.

This clonotype was recorded many times. This beta chain slipped into a library made for alpha chains as a stray read, so its size is not meaningful. The V and J genes are TRBV2 and TRBJ2-1; D unclear. The germline V and J ends were trimmed by 7 bases and 6 bases, with 7 bases remaining between them. Germline V gene data show CDR1 as SNHLY and CDR2 as FYNNEI. The CDR3 has 11 residues. CDR3 sequence reads: CASKWANEQFF. The CDR3 nucleotides read TGTGCCAGCAAATGGGCCAATGAGCAGTTCTTC. Complete variable domain (other parts from reference TRBV2 and TRBJ2-1): EPEVTQTPSHQVTQMGQEVILRCVPISNHLYFYWYRQILGQKVEFLVSFYNNEISEKSEIFDDQFSVERPDGSNFTLKIRSTKLEDSAMYFCASKWANEQFFGPGTRLTVL.

By share, this clonotype ranks as medium-sized (0.01 to 0.1%). Since the library was made to target alpha chains, this beta chain is a stray read and its abundance is not meaningful. V usage is TRBV11-2 and J usage is TRBJ2-1; no clear D gene. The CDR3 has 15 amino acids. Germline V gene sequence: CDR1 SGHAT, CDR2 FQNNGV. V was clipped by 0 bases and J by 6 bases, with 12 bases between them. Written as DNA, the CDR3 is TGTGCCAGCAGCTTAGACGGAGCCCCAGTCAATGAGCAGTTCTTC. It is translated as CASSLDGAPVNEQFF. Full variable domain (missing parts from reference TRBV11-2 and TRBJ2-1): EAGVAQSPRYKIIEKRQSVAFWCNPISGHATLYWYQQILGQGPKLLIQFQNNGVVDDSQLPKDRFSAERLKGVDSTLKIQPAKLEDSAVYLCASSLDGAPVNEQFFGPGTRLTVL.

This clonotype was observed at least ten times. The size of this beta chain means little, since it is a stray read in a library made for alpha chains. The rearrangement joins TRBV20-1 to TRBJ1-5, with 9 bases lining up with TRBD1. The CDR3 has 18 residues. The germline V gene has CDR1 DFQATT and CDR2 SNEGSKA (reference sequence). V lost 6 bases, J lost 0 bases, and 15 bases stayed unmatched. CDR3 in DNA: TGCAGTGCAGGAAACCGGGACAGGGTTACCACTAGCAATCAGCCCCAGCATTTT. This gives the protein CSAGNRDRVTTSNQPQHF.

This clonotype has ten or more counts. This beta chain is a stray sequence in a library constructed for alpha chains; its clone size is not meaningful. This rearrangement joins TRBV5-1 to TRBJ2-7, with 14 bases aligning to TRBD2. This CDR3 contains 16 residues. V lost 2 bases and J lost 6; bases outside the gene matches: 7. Germline V lookup: CDR1 SGHRS, CDR2 YFSETQ. CDR3 loop: CASSLQTGLAGAEQYF. CDR3 sequence (DNA): TGCGCCAGCAGCTTACAAACGGGACTAGCGGGAGCCGAGCAGTACTTC. The variable domain in full, with the rest retrieved from reference TRBV5-1 and TRBJ2-7, is KAGVTQTPRYLIKTRGQQVTLSCSPISGHRSVSWYQQTPGQGLQFLFEYFSETQRNKGNFPGRFSGRQFSNSRSEMNVSTLELGDSALYLCASSLQTGLAGAEQYFGPGTRLTVT.

On this clonotype itself: A library made for alpha chains picked up this beta chain off target, so its size means little. The rearrangement joins TRBV20-1 to TRBJ2-7; either TRBD1 or TRBD2 may fit D (6 bases each). The CDR3 runs to 15 residues. V dropped 4 bases and J dropped 2 bases, with 18 bases sitting between them. CDR1 is DFQATT and CDR2 is SNEGSKA in the germline V gene (reference sequence). CDR3 amino acids: CSATDSGRGPYEQYF. In nucleotides, the CDR3 is TGCAGTGCTACCGACTCGGGACGGGGGCCCTACGAGCAGTACTTC.

This clonotype has ten or more counts. Little can be read into the size of this beta chain, an off-target read in a library designed for alpha chains. The V and J genes are TRBV20-1 and TRBJ2-7, with a possible D match to TRBD2 (5 bases). This CDR3 has 15 amino acids. V gave up 2 bases and J gave up 0 bases, with 14 bases separating them. CDR1 and CDR2 from the germline V gene are DFQATT and SNEGSKA (reference sequence). The DNA for the CDR3 is TGCAGTGCTAGACTAATGTCAGCGGTCTCCTACGAGCAGTACTTC. Amino acids: CSARLMSAVSYEQYF.